Listed here is a single T cell receptor beta chain. Its recognized antigen is unknown. No much larger clonotype is one base removed from it; base qualities were not supplied. This sample stems from a study of blood T cells in healthy people across ages (dated by TCRdb to between 2015 and 2016). Notes on the research overall: In model experiments, roughly one uniquely barcoded TCR beta cDNA molecule per two T cells was captured by template switching. Age-related changes in TCR beta repertoire diversity were measured in the study by deep sequencing normalized with unique cDNA molecular identifiers. The donors were split into four age groups: young (average 16 years), middle-aged (39), aged (roughly 68) and long-lived (under 90). Two additional independent replicas of 1 million unique cDNA reads from the same blood draw were analyzed for two donors (one aged 18 to 30 and one aged 80 or older).

Summary of the overall study and its limitations: The percentage of naive T cells measured by flow cytometry correlated strongly with observed TCR beta diversity. Estimates of total diversity based on one million sequenced T cells were considered lower bounds and underestimates. Because donor CMV infection status was unknown, age-related changes in expanded clonotypes were potentially confounded. Conclusive comparison of naive and antigen-experienced compartments was prevented by the profiling of bulk unsorted PBMCs. Observed TCR beta diversity per million T cells fell roughly linearly with age, and a significant reduction was already apparent by age around 40. Compared with the aged group, more naive CD4+ T cells, fewer expanded clones and increased TCR diversity were shown by the long-lived group, suggesting age selection.

Systemically healthy Caucasian individuals from Russia, about 38 in total and aged roughly 6 to 100 years, were included as donors. Around 9.8 milliliters of peripheral blood were collected from each donor into EDTA-treated Vacutainer tubes. Ficoll-Paque density-gradient centrifugation was used to isolate PBMCs, with at least 6 million per sample. Total RNA was extracted from PBMCs with Trizol reagent, with at least 5.5 micrograms obtained per sample. For every donor, an aliquot of PBMCs went through flow cytometry to measure the percentages of naive CD45RAhigh/CD27high T cells. The CDR3 measures 16 amino acids from cysteine to phenylalanine. The kept DNA is CDR3 alone, 48 bases in frame from the first base. CDR1 and CDR2 are drawn from the germline V gene: LGHNA, YNFKEQ. The V and J ends are trimmed by 0 bases and 6 bases, leaving 14 bases between them. Libraries were constructed by 5' RACE. TCRdb lists the instrument as Illumina HiSeq 2500. A second PCR of about 7 to 12 cycles was run with a J-beta primer mix and a sample-barcoded 5' primer. Each TCR beta cDNA molecule received a unique molecular identifier from a template-switch 5' adaptor carrying 12 random nucleotides. At least 3 million CDR3-containing paired-end reads were obtained from each sample. First-strand cDNA synthesis was performed from all RNA using the Mint cDNA synthesis kit, with priming by a TRBC-specific oligonucleotide. After uracil-DNA glycosylase treatment, a first 18-cycle PCR used universal primers M1SS and BC2_uni_R on all cDNA. In the source study's methods: Normalization of each sample was performed by random selection of 1 million high-quality reads, each carrying a distinct molecular identifier. Reads with shared molecular identifiers were discarded instead of being binned into consensus sequences. MiTCR, with a Q25 quality threshold and the strictest error-elimination algorithm, was used for CDR3 identification, clonotype clustering and error correction. Lower-bound total TCR beta diversity was estimated with a nonparametric unseen species model using Euler transformation. TCRdb applied fastp at Q25 and MiXCR to the public reads, then kept only in-frame beta chains. CDR3 protein duplicates are merged, each entry listing the most common genes and DNA. TCRdb, rather than the study authors, made the V and J calls. In this sample the table shows fewer than 1,200,000 distinct CDR3 sequences, less than 25% of which occur a single time. Jointly, the top ten make up 0.65% to 0.95% of the sample.

The sample was also reused in another study, on T cells of mothers and their children. The second study's authors report: The donors were nine systemically healthy Caucasian individuals, made up of three mothers and their six children. cDNA synthesis consumed the entire amount of extracted RNA, loaded at about 1.5 ug RNA in each 15 ul reaction. In the second PCR, sample barcodes and 2-4 random nucleotides were introduced via the M1S primer. Over 8 million TCR beta CDR3 reads came from each mother, compared with roughly 2.8 million reads from each child. Thymic selection similarly shapes TCR recombination output in related and unrelated pairs, with minor effect from inherited differences. Normalized repertoire overlap in related mother-child pairs was always slightly higher than in unrelated mother-child pairs, but the difference was never significant. Persistent microchimeric T cell clones were not detected, at a sensitivity of about 100 clones per million clonotypes. To look for features that set related mother-child pairs apart from unrelated individuals, the researchers ran deep NGS to compare the TCR beta repertoires of mothers and children. Mothers averaged roughly 36 +/- 4 years of age and children averaged about 10 +/- 4 years. After adapter ligation with NEBNext reagents, the libraries were sequenced on Illumina HiSeq 2000 with 100+100 nt paired-end reads. To avoid cross-contamination, the mother libraries and the child libraries were prepared a month apart and sequenced in separate runs. For each donor, between about 450,000 and 2,300,000 distinct TCR beta clonotypes were identified. Naive TCR beta clonotypes were estimated from low-frequency clonotypes matched to each donor's FACS-determined naive share, without sorting.

Sequencing was performed on blood. The sequence was collected from a girl aged 2 to 10 in good health. The sequence joins TRBV4-2 to TRBJ1-4; a tentative D call is TRBD1 (5 bases match). The CDR3 corresponds to CASSQDPREGDEKLFF. The nucleotide sequence reads TGTGCCAGCAGCCAAGATCCGCGGGAAGGGGATGAAAAACTGTTTTTT.